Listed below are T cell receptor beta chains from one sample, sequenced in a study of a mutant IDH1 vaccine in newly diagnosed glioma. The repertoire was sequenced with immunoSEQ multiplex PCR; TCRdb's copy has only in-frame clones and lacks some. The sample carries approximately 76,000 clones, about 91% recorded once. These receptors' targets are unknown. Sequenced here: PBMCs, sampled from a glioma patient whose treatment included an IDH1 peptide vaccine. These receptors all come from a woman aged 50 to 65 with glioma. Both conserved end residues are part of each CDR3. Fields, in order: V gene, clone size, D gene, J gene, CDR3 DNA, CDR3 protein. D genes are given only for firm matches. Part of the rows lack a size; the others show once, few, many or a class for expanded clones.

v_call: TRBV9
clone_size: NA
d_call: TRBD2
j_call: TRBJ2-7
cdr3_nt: TGTGCCAGCAGCCTAGCGGGAGGTTCCTACGAGCAGTACTTC
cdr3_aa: CASSLAGGSYEQYF

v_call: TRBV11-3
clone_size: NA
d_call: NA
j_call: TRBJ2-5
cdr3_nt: TGTGCCAGCAGCCCGAGGGAGGAAGAGACCCAGTACTTC
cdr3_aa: CASSPREEETQYF

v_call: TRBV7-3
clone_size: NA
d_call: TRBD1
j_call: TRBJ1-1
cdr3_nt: TGTGCCAGCAGCTTATCGCAGGGGGTCGATATGTCTGAAGCTTTCTTT
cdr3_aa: CASSLSQGVDMSEAFF

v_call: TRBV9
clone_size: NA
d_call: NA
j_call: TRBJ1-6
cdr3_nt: TGTGCCAGCAGCGGTGGAAGCTCCTATAATTCACCCCTCCACTTT
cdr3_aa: CASSGGSSYNSPLHF

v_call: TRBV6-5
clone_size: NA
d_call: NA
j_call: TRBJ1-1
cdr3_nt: TGTGCCAGCAGAGGCACGAGCCCCAGTACTGAAGCTTTCTTT
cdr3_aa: CASRGTSPSTEAFF

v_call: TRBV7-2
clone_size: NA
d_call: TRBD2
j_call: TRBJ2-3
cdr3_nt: TGTGCCAGCAGCTGGGTGACCTTAGCGGGAATGAATACGCAGTATTTT
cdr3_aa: CASSWVTLAGMNTQYF

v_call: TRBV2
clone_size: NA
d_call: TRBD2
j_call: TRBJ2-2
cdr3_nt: TGTGCCAGCAGTGTGCGGGAGGGCGGCACCGGGGAGCTGTTTTTT
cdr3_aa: CASSVREGGTGELFF

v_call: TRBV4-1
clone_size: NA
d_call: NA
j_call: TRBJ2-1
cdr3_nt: TGCGCCAGCAGCCGAGGCCGGCAGACAGGCAACTCCTACAATGAGCAGTTCTTC
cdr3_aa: CASSRGRQTGNSYNEQFF

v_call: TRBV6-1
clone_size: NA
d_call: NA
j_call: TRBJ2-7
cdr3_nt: TGTGCCAGCCGGCAGCGGCTAAGCCCCTACGAGCAGTACTTC
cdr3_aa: CASRQRLSPYEQYF

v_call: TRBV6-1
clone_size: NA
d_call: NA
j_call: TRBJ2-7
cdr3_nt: TGTGCCAGCAGTAACCCGGACTGGCAGTACTTC
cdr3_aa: CASSNPDWQYF

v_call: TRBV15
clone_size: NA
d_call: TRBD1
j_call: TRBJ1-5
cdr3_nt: TGTGCCACCAGCCAAGGGGCCAGGGACAGTCAGCCCCAGCATTTT
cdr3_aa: CATSQGARDSQPQHF

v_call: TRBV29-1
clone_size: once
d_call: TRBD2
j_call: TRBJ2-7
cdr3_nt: TGCAGCGTTGAATTACCCCCGACTAGCGGAACCTACGAGCAGTACTTC
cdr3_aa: CSVELPPTSGTYEQYF

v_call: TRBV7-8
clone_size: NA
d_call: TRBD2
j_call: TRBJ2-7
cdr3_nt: TGTGCCAGCAGCGTTACTAGCGGGGCCTCCTACGAGCAGTACTTC
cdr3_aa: CASSVTSGASYEQYF

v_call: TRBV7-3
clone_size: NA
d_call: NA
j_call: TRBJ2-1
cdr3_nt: TGTGCCAGCAGGGGAGTTGGAGACGAGAGCTCCTACAATGAGCAGTTCTTC
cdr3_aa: CASRGVGDESSYNEQFF

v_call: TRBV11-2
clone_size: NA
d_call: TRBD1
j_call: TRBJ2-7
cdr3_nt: TGTGCCAGCAGCCTAATCTGGGACAGGGGAACCTACGAGCAGTACTTC
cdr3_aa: CASSLIWDRGTYEQYF

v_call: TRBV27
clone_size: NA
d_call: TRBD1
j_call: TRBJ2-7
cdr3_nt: TGTGCCAGCAGTTTATCTCCCGGGACAGGGTCCTACGAGCAGTACTTC
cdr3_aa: CASSLSPGTGSYEQYF